This T cell receptor beta chain was captured by sequencing in a study of response to subunit inactivated influenza vaccine. Study outcomes and limitations: The authors suggested that every seasonal influenza vaccination recruits few new T cells.

There are many counts of this clonotype. Antigen: not known. Germline values: CDR1 SNHLY, CDR2 FYNNEI. The CDR3 has 15 residues. Deletions cut 3 bases from V and 2 bases from J, with 13 bases between. MiXCR, applied by TCRdb to the RT-PCR reads, yields one record per CDR3 protein. The sample contains a few hundred thousand distinct CDR3 sequences, just over 20% of which appear only once. The sample consisted of PBMCs from blood, taken less than 22 months after vaccination. The receptor was derived from a man between 45 and 75 years old who received an inactivated influenza vaccine. The chain links TRBV2 to TRBJ1-1; the D gene is possibly TRBD1 (5 bases). The CDR3 DNA sequence: TGTGCCAGCAGTGACTGGGGGGGTCGTAACACTGAAGCTTTCTTT. Translating gives CASSDWGGRNTEAFF. The full variable domain, completed using reference TRBV2 and TRBJ1-1, is EPEVTQTPSHQVTQMGQEVILRCVPISNHLYFYWYRQILGQKVEFLVSFYNNEISEKSEIFDDQFSVERPDGSNFTLKIRSTKLEDSAMYFCASSDWGGRNTEAFFGQGTRLTVV.